This T cell receptor beta chain appears in the sequencing data of a study of Ad26.COV2.S vaccination and SARS-CoV-2 variants. This clone has only one observation. As to treatment: approximately 18 received Ad26.COV2.S at low or high dose, single or two shots; several received placebo; per-sample allocation not given. Each sample was drawn 63 days after the first injection (of vaccine or placebo). Germline V gene sequence: CDR1 SGHAT, CDR2 FQNNGV. CDR3 length equals 14 residues. V lost 5 bases to trimming and J lost 12 bases, with 20 bases between them. Some clones are missing from TCRdb's copy, which holds only in-frame ones; the method was immunoSEQ multiplex PCR. The sample carries 250,000 or so clones, roughly 85% recorded once.

This chain joins TRBV11-2 and TRBJ2-1, with D possibly TRBD1 on 6 matching bases. The sequences come from peripheral blood, collected in a trial of Ad26.COV2.S vaccine versus placebo. The clonotype comes from a person aged 18-65 years who received the Ad26.COV2.S COVID-19 vaccine or a placebo. CDR3 in DNA: TGTGCCAGCAGCCGAGGGGGATTTTGGATCGGGCAGTTCTTC. It is translated as CASSRGGFWIGQFF. Filled out from reference TRBV11-2 and TRBJ2-1, the complete variable domain reads EAGVAQSPRYKIIEKRQSVAFWCNPISGHATLYWYQQILGQGPKLLIQFQNNGVVDDSQLPKDRFSAERLKGVDSTLKIQPAKLEDSAVYLCASSRGGFWIGQFFGPGTRLTVL.